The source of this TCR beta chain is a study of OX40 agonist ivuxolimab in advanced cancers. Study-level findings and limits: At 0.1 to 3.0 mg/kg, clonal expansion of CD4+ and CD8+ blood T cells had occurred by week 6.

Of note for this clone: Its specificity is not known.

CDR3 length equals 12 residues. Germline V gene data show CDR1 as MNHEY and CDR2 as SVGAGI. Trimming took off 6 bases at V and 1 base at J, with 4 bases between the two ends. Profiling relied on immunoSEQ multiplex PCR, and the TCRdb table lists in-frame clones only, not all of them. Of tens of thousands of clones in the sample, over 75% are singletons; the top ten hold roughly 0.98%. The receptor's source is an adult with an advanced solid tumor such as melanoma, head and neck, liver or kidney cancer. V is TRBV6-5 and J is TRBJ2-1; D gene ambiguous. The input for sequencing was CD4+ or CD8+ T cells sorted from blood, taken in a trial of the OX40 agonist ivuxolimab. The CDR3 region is CASSRSYNEQFF. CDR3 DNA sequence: TGTGCCAGCAGCCGGTCCTACAATGAGCAGTTCTTC.